A single sample gave rise to the 4 T cell receptor beta chains below, sequenced in a study of shared T cell receptors in the human thymus (dated by TCRdb to the early 2020s). Receptors were amplified or captured by the immunoSEQ multiplex PCR assay. The clones in this table, taken by TCRdb from immuneACCESS, are in-frame only. Not every clone is retained; where verified, under half of the shortfall comes from an unresolved V gene, and the cause of the rest is unknown. This sample lists 500,000 to 850,000 clones; 80% to 90% were detected once. Roughly 0.0086% of the sample is in the top ten clones. The same sample was also studied in work on human thymus T cells.

Sequencing was performed on thymocytes. The origin of the receptors is a boy under two years old with a congenital heart defect. Donor details come from another sample of the same person, matched by shared clones.

The chain combines TRBV23-1 with TRBJ2-3, with 9 bases identical to TRBD1. TRBV23-1 is an ORF; its function is uncertain. This CDR3 has 15 residues. The V segment lost 4 bases and the J segment 1 base; nucleotides outside the gene matches: 3. The CDR3 region is CASSLRDRGTDTQYF. In DNA form, the CDR3 reads TGCGCCAGCAGTCTGCGGGACAGGGGCACAGATACGCAGTATTTT.

V is TRBV5-6 and J is TRBJ1-1; D gene uncertain. The ends were cut back, 3 bases at V and 5 bases at J, with 20 bases in the middle. CDR1 and CDR2 (germline): SGHDT, YYEEEE. There are 16 residues in the CDR3. The CDR3 here is CASSCLCQGPGTEAFF. The CDR3, as DNA: TGTGCCAGCAGCTGCCTATGCCAAGGGCCGGGGACTGAAGCTTTCTTT. Based on the CDR3 plus reference TRBV5-6 and TRBJ1-1, the full variable domain is DAGVTQSPTHLIKTRGQQVTLRCSPKSGHDTVSWYQQALGQGPQFIFQYYEEEERQRGNFPDRFSGHQFPNYSSELNVNALLLGDSALYLCASSCLCQGPGTEAFFGQGTRLTVV.

The chain couples TRBV30 to TRBJ1-1, with no clear D. V lost 2 bases and J lost 0, with 7 bases in between. The CDR3 is 13 amino acids. The germline CDR1 and CDR2 sequences are GTSNPN and SVGIG (reference sequence). Written as DNA, the CDR3 is TGTGCCTGGAGTCGGGTTGTGAACACTGAAGCTTTCTTT. It codes for CAWSRVVNTEAFF.

This clone was counted a single time. The J gene is TRBJ2-1, the V gene TRBV9, with 8 bases identical to TRBD1. This CDR3 spans 15 amino acids. The junction had 4 bases not matched to a gene; V was cut back by 4 bases and J by 1 base. Looked up from germline, CDR1 is SGDLS and CDR2 is YYNGEE. The CDR3 loop reads CASSFTGGSYNEQFF. As DNA, the CDR3 is TGTGCCAGCAGCTTTACAGGGGGGTCCTACAATGAGCAGTTCTTC.